This T cell receptor (beta chain) was observed in a study of blood T cell repertoires in COVID-19. Recruits, aged roughly 18 to 90 years, lived in under 25 US areas. Membership in each cohort depended on participant-reported clinical history. Clones were sequenced by immunoSEQ multiplex PCR, and TCRdb holds only the in-frame ones, with some missing. Here the sample spans a few hundred thousand clones, approximately 90% being singletons. The TCR comes from a woman aged 40 to 55 who had been exposed to COVID-19. The specimen sequenced was PBMCs or T cells enriched from blood (not recorded which).

The CDR3 DNA sequence: TGTGCCAGCAGCGTAGGGGTTAGGAGCACCGGGGAGCTGTTTTTT. Residues: CASSVGVRSTGELFF. The chain joins TRBV9 to TRBJ2-2; unclear D gene. Germline values: CDR1 SGDLS, CDR2 YYNGEE. The CDR3 length is 15 residues. V was shortened by 0 bases and J by 4 bases, with 10 bases between the two germline ends.